Following are 3 T cell receptor beta chains from one sample sequenced in a study of radiotherapy plus CTLA-4 blockade in lung cancer. Generated by immunoSEQ multiplex PCR, the TCRdb table keeps only in-frame clones and is missing some. The profile shows roughly 32,000 clones, roughly 79% of them singletons. The specimen comprised peripheral blood, sampled from a patient treated with radiotherapy plus ipilimumab. These receptors were taken from a human donor with non-small cell lung cancer that progressed on radiotherapy plus ipilimumab.

The rearrangement uses TRBV27 and TRBJ2-3, with 11 bases identical to TRBD2. CDR1 and CDR2 from the germline V gene are MNHEY and SMNVEV (reference sequence). Trimming cost V 6 bases and J 0 bases; bases outside gene matches: 11. This CDR3 has 18 residues. CDR3 DNA sequence: TGTGCCAGCAGCCCGATCTATAGCGGGAGGGAGAGCACAGATACGCAGTATTTT. The encoded protein is CASSPIYSGRESTDTQYF.

The genes are TRBV5-1 and TRBJ2-3; TRBD2 aligns across 15 bases. The CDR3 totals 17 residues. Germline CDR1 and CDR2: SGHRS and YFSETQ. V dropped 4 bases and J dropped 3; count of bases not matched to a gene: 6. CDR3 loop: CASSVGLAGGQTDTQYF. DNA for the CDR3: TGCGCCAGCAGCGTCGGACTAGCGGGGGGGCAGACAGATACGCAGTATTTT.

This chain connects TRBV2 to TRBJ1-1; maybe TRBD1 (5 bases). Germline-derived CDR1 and CDR2 are SNHLY and FYNNEI. V was pared by 6 bases and J by 1 base, with 12 bases between. The CDR3 runs to 14 residues. CDR3 protein: CASRPPGQNTEAFF. CDR3 DNA sequence: TGTGCCAGCAGGCCTCCCGGACAGAACACTGAAGCTTTCTTT.